This TCR beta chain was sequenced for a study of shared clonotypes between healthy human individuals. Germline V gene data show CDR1 as SGHDT and CDR2 as YYEEEE. The CDR3 totals 12 residues. The junction had 1 base not matched to a gene; V was cut back by 3 bases and J by 8 bases. Under the authors' procedure: As immunoSEQ supplied junction-only sequences (without quality scores), filtering differed. Using immunoSEQ multiplex PCR, the repertoire was profiled, and TCRdb retains in-frame clones only, with some absent. The V and J calls and clone size were taken over from that table, and D and trimming were inferred from the DNA. The sample lists more than 500,000 clones; 85% to 95% were seen once. In the naive CD8 group, cells lacked CD45RO and were positively selected for CCR7, so terminally differentiated effector memory CD45RA+ cells were left out.

Specimen: naive CD8+ T cells sorted from blood. This sequence joins TRBV5-6 and TRBJ2-1; 8 nucleotides line up with TRBD1. The origin of this receptor is a woman between 25 and 40 years old in good health. CDR3 nucleotide sequence: TGTGCCAGCAGCTCGACAGGGGATGAGCAGTTCTTC. Translation gives CASSSTGDEQFF.